This note documents a single TCR beta chain sequence. The antigen remains undetermined. This specimen comes from a study of shared clonotypes between healthy human individuals. Only CD45RO-negative cells positively selected for CCR7 counted as naive CD8 cells, so terminally differentiated effector memory CD45RA+ cells were excluded. The CDR3 contains 14 residues. Trimming cost V 8 bases and J 7 bases, with 21 bases left between them. Germline V gene data show CDR1 as MNHNS and CDR2 as SASEGT. Findings and caveats of the study: Naive subsets usually exceeded memory subsets in estimated richness. In a handful of donors, around 4.8% of naive CD4 clonotypes appeared in common. The sole specimen, blood, was sampled, and tissue repertoires likely differ.

Methods used by the authors: Filtering differed because ImmunoSEQ produced junction-only sequences that carried no quality scores. Repertoires were generated with immunoSEQ multiplex PCR, while TCRdb's copy carries only in-frame clones and drops some. The DNA gave D and trimming, while V, J and clone size come from that table. This repertoire shows around 2.1 million clones, roughly 91% found once; its top ten account for about 1.5%. This chain uses TRBV6-1 with TRBJ2-7; D might be TRBD1 (5 bases). The specimen was naive CD8+ T cells from PBMCs. The clonotype comes from a man in his late teens or twenties in good health. Some clones in this sample may be carry-over from other donors' samples. CDR3 sequence reads: CASSYLRTSYEQYF. The CDR3 DNA reads as TGTGCCAGCTCCTACCTTCGGACATCTTATGAGCAGTACTTC.